Below, 12 T cell receptor beta chains from the same sample are listed, as sequenced in a study of cytomegalovirus exposure and HLA in healthy donors. Using immunoSEQ multiplex PCR, the repertoire was profiled, and TCRdb retains in-frame clones only, with some absent. The sample lists roughly 190,000 clones, around nine tenths occurring once. The sample comprised PBMCs. Source of these receptors: a man younger than 40 in good health and CMV-seropositive.

The chain has TRBV9 and TRBJ1-2, with D unclear. Germline loops: CDR1 SGDLS, CDR2 YYNGEE. The V end lost 2 bases, the J end lost 1 base, and 9 bases lay between the germline ends. This CDR3 is 14 amino acids long. The CDR3 coding sequence is TGTGCCAGCAGCGTTGAGGCCCTTAACTATGGCTACACCTTC. Its protein product is CASSVEALNYGYTF.

The chain employs TRBV9 and TRBJ1-6, with D possibly TRBD1 on 6 matching bases. This CDR3 has 15 amino acids. The V gene's germline CDR1 is SGDLS and CDR2 YYNGEE. V shed 3 bases and J shed 7 bases, with 14 bases lying between them. The CDR3 DNA follows: TGTGCCAGCAGCGACCACGGGGGCCCCAATTCACCCCTCCACTTT. This gives the protein CASSDHGGPNSPLHF. Combining the CDR3 with reference TRBV9 and TRBJ1-6 gives the whole variable domain DSGVTQTPKHLITATGQRVTLRCSPRSGDLSVYWYQQSLDQGLQFLIQYYNGEERAKGNILERFSAQQFPDLHSELNLSSLELGDSALYFCASSDHGGPNSPLHFGNGTRLTVT.

The DNA of the CDR3 is TGTGCCAGCAGAGGTAGGGCAGGAGGCTACACCTTC. It translates to CASRGRAGGYTF. The V gene is TRBV2, the J gene TRBJ1-2; D ambiguous. Germline V gene data show CDR1 as SNHLY and CDR2 as FYNNEI. The CDR3 consists of 12 residues. The germline V and J ends were trimmed by 6 bases and 8 bases, with 13 bases remaining between them.

This chain links TRBV7-3 with TRBJ2-6; maybe TRBD1 (5 bases). Germline V gene sequence: CDR1 SGHTA, CDR2 FQGTGA. The CDR3 has 18 amino acids. The V and J ends lost 0 bases and 4 bases respectively, with 16 bases between them. This CDR3 is CASSLTSQGPSGANVLTF. The CDR3 DNA sequence: TGTGCCAGCAGCTTAACGTCCCAGGGCCCCTCCGGGGCCAACGTCCTGACTTTC.

This clone has more than one count but fewer than ten. The chain links TRBV28 to TRBJ1-2; no clear D gene. This CDR3 contains 12 residues. V was cut by 4 bases and J by 6 bases, with 9 bases left in between. CDR1 and CDR2 from the germline V gene are MDHEN and SYDVKM. In nucleotides, the CDR3 is TGTGCCAGCAGTTCCGTAGTAGATGGCTACACCTTC. It translates to CASSSVVDGYTF.

The chain joins TRBV9 to TRBJ1-1, with D perhaps matching TRBD1 (5 bases). The CDR3 covers 15 residues. Trimming pared 4 bases from V and 8 bases from J, leaving 21 bases between. Germline assignment: CDR1 SGDLS and CDR2 YYNGEE. The CDR3 DNA follows: TGTGCCAGCAGCCCATGGGATCAGGGATGGTCGGAAGCTTTCTTT. Amino acids: CASSPWDQGWSEAFF. The full variable domain, its missing parts supplied by reference TRBV9 and TRBJ1-1, is DSGVTQTPKHLITATGQRVTLRCSPRSGDLSVYWYQQSLDQGLQFLIQYYNGEERAKGNILERFSAQQFPDLHSELNLSSLELGDSALYFCASSPWDQGWSEAFFGQGTRLTVV.

This rearrangement joins TRBV29-1 to TRBJ2-3, with D tentatively TRBD2 (6 bases). This CDR3 comprises 13 residues. Trimming left V 6 bases short and J 2 bases short, with 12 bases between. Germline V lookup: CDR1 SQVTM, CDR2 ANQGSEA. The CDR3 DNA follows: TGCAGCGTGACCGGACTATCCACAGATACGCAGTATTTT. Its translation is CSVTGLSTDTQYF.

The V call is TRBV11-2, the J call TRBJ2-7; D may be TRBD1 (5 bases). V was pared by 1 base and J by 2 bases, with 12 bases between. This CDR3 is 15 amino acids long. In germline, CDR1 is SGHAT, CDR2 FQNNGV. The CDR3 DNA reads TGTGCCAGCAGCTTAGTTCTCCAGGGTACCTACGAGCAGTACTTC. This translates into CASSLVLQGTYEQYF.

V is TRBV21-1 and J is TRBJ1-5; the table's TRBD1 call for D was not verified on the DNA. TRBV21-1 is listed as a pseudogene. The CDR3 is made up of 16 amino acids. The CDR3 region is CASIDDRVGCNQPQHF. CDR3 coding DNA: TGTGCCAGCATCGATGACAGAGTAGGGTGCAATCAGCCCCAGCATTTT.

The rearrangement joins TRBV7-2 to TRBJ2-1; 9 nucleotides match TRBD1. The CDR3 contains 15 residues. The J segment lost 12 bases and the V segment lost 2 bases, leaving 11 bases of the junction unmatched. Looked up from germline, CDR1 is SGHTA and CDR2 is FQGNSA. CDR3 sequence (DNA): TGTGCCAGCAGCTTATCCCGGGACAGGGTTGGGACGCAGTTCTTC. Residues: CASSLSRDRVGTQFF. Full variable domain (outside the CDR3, taken from reference TRBV7-2 and TRBJ2-1): GAGVSQSPSNKVTEKGKDVELRCDPISGHTALYWYRQSLGQGLEFLIYFQGNSAPDKSGLPSDRFSAERTGGSVSTLTIQRTQQEDSAVYLCASSLSRDRVGTQFFGPGTRLTVL.

V is TRBV5-1 and J is TRBJ1-2; D gene ambiguous. The germline gives CDR1 SGHRS, CDR2 YFSETQ. The CDR3 has 14 amino acids. Trimming cost V 4 bases and J 3 bases, with 13 bases left between them. CDR3 nucleotide sequence: TGCGCCAGCAGCCCACAAGTGGGCGACTATGGCTACACCTTC. Translating gives CASSPQVGDYGYTF.

Regarding this clone: One end of the junction does not line up with germline, which may come from a read error. This chain joins TRBV6-4 and TRBJ2-3, with a tentative D call TRBD1 (6 bases). The CDR3 contains 13 residues. In germline, CDR1 is MRHNA, CDR2 SNTAGT. CDR3 loop: CASSDGGRTGIFF. As DNA, the CDR3 is TGTGCCAGCAGTGACGGGGGCAGGACGGGGATTTTCTTT.